Given below is one TCR beta chain in context. Other DNA variants within this sample encode the same CDR3. Profiled with immunoSEQ multiplex PCR; TCRdb holds only in-frame clones, not every one. The profile shows about 79,000 clones, 90% of them singletons. Unmatched junction bases numbered 0, after V lost 5 bases and J lost 1 base. CDR3 size: 12 residues. From germline, CDR1 is GTSNPN and CDR2 SVGIG (reference sequence). The sample comes from a study of OX40 agonist ivuxolimab in advanced cancers. In the study overall: Partial responses were seen in three patients, one with hepatocellular carcinoma and two with cutaneous melanoma.

Here the sequenced sample was CD4+ or CD8+ T cells sorted from blood, taken in a trial of the OX40 agonist ivuxolimab. The gene calls are TRBV30 and TRBJ2-5; 8 bases are shared with TRBD1. The source is an adult with an advanced solid tumor such as melanoma, head and neck, liver or kidney cancer. This CDR3 reads CAWGQGQETQYF. The CDR3 nucleotides are TGTGCCTGGGGACAGGGCCAAGAGACCCAGTACTTC.